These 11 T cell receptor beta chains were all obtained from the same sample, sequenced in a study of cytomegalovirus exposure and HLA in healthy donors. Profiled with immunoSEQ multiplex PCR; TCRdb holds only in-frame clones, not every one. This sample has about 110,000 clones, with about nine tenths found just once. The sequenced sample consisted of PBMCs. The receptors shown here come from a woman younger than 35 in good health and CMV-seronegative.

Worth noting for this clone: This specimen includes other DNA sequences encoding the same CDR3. CDR3 amino acids: CASSYSSGSSYEQYF. The CDR3 bases are TGTGCCAGCAGTTACTCTAGCGGGAGCTCCTACGAGCAGTACTTC. V gene TRBV6-5 combines with J gene TRBJ2-7; 9 bases are shared with TRBD2. Germline V gene lookup returns CDR1 MNHEY and CDR2 SVGAGI. This CDR3 contains 15 residues. V lost 0 bases, J lost 0 bases, and 0 bases stayed unmatched.

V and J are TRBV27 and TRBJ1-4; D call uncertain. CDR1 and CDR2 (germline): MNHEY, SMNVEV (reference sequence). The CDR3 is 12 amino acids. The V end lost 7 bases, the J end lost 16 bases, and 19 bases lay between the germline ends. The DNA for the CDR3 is TGTGCCAGCAAAAACCTACCCGTTCCCGGGTTTTTT. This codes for CASKNLPVPGFF.

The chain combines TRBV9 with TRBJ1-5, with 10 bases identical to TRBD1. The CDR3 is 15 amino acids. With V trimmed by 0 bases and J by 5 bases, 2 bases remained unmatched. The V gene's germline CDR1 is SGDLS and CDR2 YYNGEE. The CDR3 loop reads CASSVGGTGDQPQHF. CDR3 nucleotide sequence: TGTGCCAGCAGCGTAGGAGGGACAGGGGATCAGCCCCAGCATTTT.

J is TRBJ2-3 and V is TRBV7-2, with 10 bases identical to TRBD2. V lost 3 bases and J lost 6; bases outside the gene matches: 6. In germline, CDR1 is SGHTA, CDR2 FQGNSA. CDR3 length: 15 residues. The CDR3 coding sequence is TGTGCCAGCAGCTTGGAGAGCGGGGGGGTGGATACGCAGTATTTT. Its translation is CASSLESGGVDTQYF. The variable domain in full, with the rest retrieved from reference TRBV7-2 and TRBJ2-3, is GAGVSQSPSNKVTEKGKDVELRCDPISGHTALYWYRQSLGQGLEFLIYFQGNSAPDKSGLPSDRFSAERTGGSVSTLTIQRTQQEDSAVYLCASSLESGGVDTQYFGPGTRLTVL.

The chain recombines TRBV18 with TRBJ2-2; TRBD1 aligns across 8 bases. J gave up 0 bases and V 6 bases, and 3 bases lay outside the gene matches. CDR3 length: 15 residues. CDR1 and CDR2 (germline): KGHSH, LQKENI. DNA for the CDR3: TGTGCCAGCTCGTCAGGGGGCCCGAACACCGGGGAGCTGTTTTTT. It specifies CASSSGGPNTGELFF.

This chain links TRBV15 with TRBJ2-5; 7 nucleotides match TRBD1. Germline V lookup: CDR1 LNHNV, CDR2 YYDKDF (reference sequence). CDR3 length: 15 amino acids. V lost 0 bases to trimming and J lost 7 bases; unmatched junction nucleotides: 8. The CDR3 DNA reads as TGTGCCACCAGCAGAGAACAGGGGAGTTTGATGACCCAGTACTTC. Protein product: CATSREQGSLMTQYF. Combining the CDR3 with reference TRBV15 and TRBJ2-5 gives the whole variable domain DAMVIQNPRYQVTQFGKPVTLSCSQTLNHNVMYWYQQKSSQAPKLLFHYYDKDFNNEADTPDNFQSRRPNTSFCFLDIRSPGLGDTAMYLCATSREQGSLMTQYFGPGTRLLVL.

CDR3 DNA: TGTGCCAGCGGAACGGACAGGAACTATGGCTACACCTTC. Protein sequence: CASGTDRNYGYTF. The chain has TRBV6-5 and TRBJ1-2; 7 bases map to TRBD1. The V and J ends lost 8 bases and 2 bases, in that order; junction bases with no gene match: 5. The CDR3 length is 13 residues. CDR1 and CDR2 (germline): MNHEY, SVGAGI.

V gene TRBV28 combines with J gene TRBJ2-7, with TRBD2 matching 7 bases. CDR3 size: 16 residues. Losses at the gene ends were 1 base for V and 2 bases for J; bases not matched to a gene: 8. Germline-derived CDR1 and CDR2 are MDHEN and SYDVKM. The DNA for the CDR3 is TGTGCCAGCAGTTTATCGGCGGTGGGAGGGCCCTACGAGCAGTACTTC. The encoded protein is CASSLSAVGGPYEQYF.

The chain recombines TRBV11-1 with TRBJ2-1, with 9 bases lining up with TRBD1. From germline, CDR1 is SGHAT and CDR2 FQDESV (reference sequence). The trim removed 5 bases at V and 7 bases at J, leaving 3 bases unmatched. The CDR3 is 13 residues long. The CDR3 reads CASSHGQGNEQFF. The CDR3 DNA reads TGTGCCAGCAGCCATGGACAGGGGAATGAGCAGTTCTTC.

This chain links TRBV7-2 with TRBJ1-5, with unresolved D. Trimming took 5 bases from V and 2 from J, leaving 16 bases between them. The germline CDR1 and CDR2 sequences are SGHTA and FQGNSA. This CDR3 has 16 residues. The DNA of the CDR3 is TGTGCCAGCAGCGAGTACCCTATCGCCGGCAATCAGCCCCAGCATTTT. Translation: CASSEYPIAGNQPQHF.

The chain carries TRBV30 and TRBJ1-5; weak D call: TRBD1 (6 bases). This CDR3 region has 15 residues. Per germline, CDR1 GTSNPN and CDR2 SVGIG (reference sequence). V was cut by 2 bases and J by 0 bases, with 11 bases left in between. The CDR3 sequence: CAWSRDIYSNQPQHF. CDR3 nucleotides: TGTGCCTGGAGTAGGGACATTTATAGCAATCAGCCCCAGCATTTT.